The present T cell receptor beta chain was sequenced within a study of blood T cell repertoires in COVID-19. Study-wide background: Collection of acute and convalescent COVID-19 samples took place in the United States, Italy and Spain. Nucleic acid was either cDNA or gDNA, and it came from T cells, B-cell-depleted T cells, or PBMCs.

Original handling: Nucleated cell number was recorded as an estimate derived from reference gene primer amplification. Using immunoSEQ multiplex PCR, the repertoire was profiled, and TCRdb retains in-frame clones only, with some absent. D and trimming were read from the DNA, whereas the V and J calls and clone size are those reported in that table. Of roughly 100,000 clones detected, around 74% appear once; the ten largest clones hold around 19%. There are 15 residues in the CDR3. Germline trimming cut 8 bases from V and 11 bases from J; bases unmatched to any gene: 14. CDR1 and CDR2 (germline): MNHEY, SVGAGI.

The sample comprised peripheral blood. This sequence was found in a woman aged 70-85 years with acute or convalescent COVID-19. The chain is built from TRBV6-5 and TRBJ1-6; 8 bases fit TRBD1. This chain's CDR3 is CASRTLLGQGAPLHF. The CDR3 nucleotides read TGTGCCAGCCGGACCCTCCTAGGACAGGGCGCACCCCTCCACTTT.